This TCR beta chain was identified during a study of cytomegalovirus exposure and HLA in healthy donors. The PCR used 60 Vbeta and 13 Jbeta primers. Per the authors' pipeline: The count from a later analysis was about 80 million unique TCR beta chains, some 9.9 million of them shared. Profiled with immunoSEQ multiplex PCR; TCRdb holds only in-frame clones, not every one. V and J calls and clone size are given by that table; D and trimming were obtained from the DNA. The table records about 140,000 clones, 70% to 75% of them present only once. The CDR3 has 10 residues. Germline V gives CDR1 MDHEN, CDR2 SYDVKM.

This chain connects TRBV28 to TRBJ2-3; D perhaps matches TRBD1 (5 bases). Input material: PBMCs. The TCR originated in a woman in her twenties or thirties in good health and CMV-seronegative. The CDR3 DNA follows: TGTGGACAGTCAACAGATACGCAGTATTTT. It translates to CGQSTDTQYF.